The 9 T cell receptor beta chains below come from one sample, sequenced in a study of T-cell reconstitution after alpha-beta-depleted transplantation in children. During its preparation, the TCRbeta library received unique molecular identifiers. MiXCR, run by TCRdb on the PCR reads, gives a single entry per CDR3 protein. The sample carries a few hundred thousand distinct CDR3 sequences, roughly 17% recorded once. The sequencing here drew on PBMCs, mostly from graft donor cells, taken 360 days after TCRalphabeta/CD19-depleted stem cell transplant. These receptor sequences come from a boy younger than two who had a stem cell transplant for Wiskott-Aldrich syndrome, so the T cells may come from the graft donor.

V is TRBV5-1 and J is TRBJ2-7; TRBD2 matches at 11 bases. Germline V lookup: CDR1 SGHRS, CDR2 YFSETQ. Unmatched junction bases numbered 6, after V lost 0 bases and J lost 1 base. The CDR3 length is 17 residues. CDR3 sequence (DNA): TGCGCCAGCAGCTTGGAGGCTAGCGGGGGGCGTTCCTACGAGCAGTACTTC. Translating it yields CASSLEASGGRSYEQYF. Variable domain in full (rest from reference TRBV5-1 and TRBJ2-7): KAGVTQTPRYLIKTRGQQVTLSCSPISGHRSVSWYQQTPGQGLQFLFEYFSETQRNKGNFPGRFSGRQFSNSRSEMNVSTLELGDSALYLCASSLEASGGRSYEQYFGPGTRLTVT.

This clonotype occurred a few times. The CDR3 is CASSWDREDYEQYF. CDR3 DNA sequence: TGTGCCAGCAGTTGGGACAGGGAGGACTACGAGCAGTACTTC. This chain links TRBV6-5 with TRBJ2-7; TRBD1 agrees at 9 bases. Germline loops: CDR1 MNHEY, CDR2 SVGAGI. Trimming took 4 bases from V and 3 from J; bases not matched to a gene: 4. The CDR3 has 14 amino acids.

This clonotype appeared many times. The V gene is TRBV12-3 or TRBV12-4, the J gene TRBJ2-5; D is possibly TRBD1 or TRBD2 (5 bases each). This CDR3 spans 14 amino acids. V lost 5 bases and J lost 2, with 12 bases in between. The CDR3 DNA sequence: TGTGCCAGCAGTCCGACCGGGGCACAAGAGACCCAGTACTTC. The encoded protein is CASSPTGAQETQYF.

There are a few counts of this clonotype. The chain recombines TRBV4-1 with TRBJ2-1; 8 bases align to TRBD2. J lost 7 bases, V lost 5 bases, and 13 bases had no gene match. Germline assignment: CDR1 MGHRA and CDR2 YSYEKL. This CDR3 spans 16 amino acids. This chain's CDR3 is CASSDRSGEGWNEQFF. As DNA, the CDR3 is TGCGCCAGCAGCGATCGTAGCGGGGAGGGGTGGAATGAGCAGTTCTTC.

This clonotype has at least ten counts. The V call is TRBV7-9, the J call TRBJ2-2; D may match TRBD1 or TRBD2 (5 bases each). Per the germline V gene, CDR1 is SEHNR and CDR2 is FQNEAQ (reference sequence). V was shortened by 5 bases and J by 9 bases, with 13 bases between the two germline ends. This CDR3 contains 13 residues. The CDR3 loop reads CASSIGTAWELFF. The DNA for the CDR3 is TGTGCCAGCAGCATCGGGACGGCCTGGGAGCTGTTTTTT. Full variable domain (rest looked up from reference TRBV7-9 and TRBJ2-2): DTGVSQNPRHKITKRGQNVTFRCDPISEHNRLYWYRQTLGQGPEFLTYFQNEAQLEKSRLLSDRFSAERPKGSFSTLEIQRTEQGDSAMYLCASSIGTAWELFFGEGSRLTVL.

This clonotype occurred a few times. The chain couples TRBV11-2 to TRBJ2-5; D might be TRBD1 or TRBD2, each matching 5 bases. V dropped 9 bases and J dropped 7 bases, with 18 bases sitting between them. Germline CDR1 and CDR2: SGHAT and FQNNGV. This CDR3 contains 13 residues. The CDR3 region is CASSGPNHGTQYF. As DNA, the CDR3 is TGTGCCAGTTCGGGACCCAACCATGGGACCCAGTACTTC.

This clonotype was counted ten times or more. V gene TRBV12-3 or TRBV12-4 combines with J gene TRBJ2-7; 9 bases are shared with TRBD1. V was clipped by 6 bases and J by 2 bases; unmatched bases: 5. The CDR3 spans 14 residues. Here the CDR3 DNA reads TGTGCCAGCAGCTCCCGGGACAGGGCCTACGAGCAGTACTTC. Translated, it gives CASSSRDRAYEQYF.

The gene calls are TRBV4-1 and TRBJ1-6, with 7 bases identical to TRBD1. V shed 5 bases, J shed 0 bases, and the junction held 4 bases outside the gene matches. CDR3 length: 16 amino acids. The germline V gene encodes CDR1 MGHRA and CDR2 YSYEKL. The CDR3 DNA sequence: TGCGCCAGCAGCGCCCGACAGGGCTCCTATAATTCACCCCTCCACTTT. Residues: CASSARQGSYNSPLHF.

The rearrangement uses TRBV12-3 or TRBV12-4 and TRBJ2-7; D gene unclear. V dropped 3 bases and J dropped 8 bases, with 11 bases sitting between them. The CDR3 runs to 12 residues. The CDR3, as DNA: TGTGCCAGCAGTTTCAAGGTTGGGAAGCAGTACTTC. Translated, it gives CASSFKVGKQYF.